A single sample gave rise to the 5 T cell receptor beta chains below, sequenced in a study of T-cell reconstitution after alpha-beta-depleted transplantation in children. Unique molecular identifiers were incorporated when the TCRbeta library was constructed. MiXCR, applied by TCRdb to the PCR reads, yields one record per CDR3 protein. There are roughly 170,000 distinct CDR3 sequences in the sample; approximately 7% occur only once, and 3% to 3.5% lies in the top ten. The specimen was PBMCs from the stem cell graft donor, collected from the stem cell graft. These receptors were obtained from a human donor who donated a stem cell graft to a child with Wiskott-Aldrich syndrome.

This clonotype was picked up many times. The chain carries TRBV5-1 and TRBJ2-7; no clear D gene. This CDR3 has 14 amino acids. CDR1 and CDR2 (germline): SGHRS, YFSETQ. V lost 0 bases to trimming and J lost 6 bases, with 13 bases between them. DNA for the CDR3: TGCGCCAGCAGCTTGGGGACGTTCCGCGGCGAGCAGTACTTC. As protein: CASSLGTFRGEQYF.

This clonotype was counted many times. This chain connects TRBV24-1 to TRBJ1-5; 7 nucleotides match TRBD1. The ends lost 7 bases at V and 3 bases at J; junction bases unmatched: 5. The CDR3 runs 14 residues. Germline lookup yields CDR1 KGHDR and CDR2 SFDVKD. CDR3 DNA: TGTGCCACCAGCCCGGGACAGTTCAATCAGCCCCAGCATTTT. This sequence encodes CATSPGQFNQPQHF.

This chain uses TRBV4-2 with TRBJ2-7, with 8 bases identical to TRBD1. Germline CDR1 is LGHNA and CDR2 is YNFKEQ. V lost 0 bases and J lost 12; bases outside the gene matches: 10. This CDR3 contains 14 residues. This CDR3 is CASSQDRAGGALYF. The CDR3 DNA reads TGTGCCAGCAGCCAAGATCGGGCAGGGGGCGCTTTGTACTTC.

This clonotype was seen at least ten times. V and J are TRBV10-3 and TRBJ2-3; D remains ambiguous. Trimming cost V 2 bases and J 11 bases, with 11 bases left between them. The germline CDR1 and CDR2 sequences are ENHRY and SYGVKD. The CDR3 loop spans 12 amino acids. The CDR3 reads CAISEAFIGQYF. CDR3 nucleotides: TGTGCCATCAGTGAGGCCTTTATTGGGCAGTATTTT.

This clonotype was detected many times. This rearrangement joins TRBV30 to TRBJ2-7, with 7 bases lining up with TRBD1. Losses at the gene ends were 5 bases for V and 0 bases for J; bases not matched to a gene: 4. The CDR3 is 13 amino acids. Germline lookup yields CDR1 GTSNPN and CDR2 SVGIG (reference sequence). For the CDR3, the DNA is TGTGCCTGGGTACAGGGGTCCTCCTACGAGCAGTACTTC. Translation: CAWVQGSSYEQYF.